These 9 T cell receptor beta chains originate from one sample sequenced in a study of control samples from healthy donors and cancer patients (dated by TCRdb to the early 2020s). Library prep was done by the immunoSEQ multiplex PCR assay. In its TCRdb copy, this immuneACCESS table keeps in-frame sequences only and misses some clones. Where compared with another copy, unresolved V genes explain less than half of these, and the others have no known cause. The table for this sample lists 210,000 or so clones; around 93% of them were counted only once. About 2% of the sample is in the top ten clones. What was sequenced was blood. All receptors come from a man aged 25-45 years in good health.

This chain's CDR3 is CASIPGLRSTDTQYF. The CDR3 DNA reads as TGTGCCAGCATCCCGGGACTACGTAGCACAGATACGCAGTATTTT. The chain uses TRBV6-5 and TRBJ2-3; 7 positions match TRBD2. The CDR3 loop spans 15 amino acids. Losses at the gene ends were 7 bases for V and 0 bases for J; bases not matched to a gene: 7. From germline, CDR1 is MNHEY and CDR2 SVGAGI.

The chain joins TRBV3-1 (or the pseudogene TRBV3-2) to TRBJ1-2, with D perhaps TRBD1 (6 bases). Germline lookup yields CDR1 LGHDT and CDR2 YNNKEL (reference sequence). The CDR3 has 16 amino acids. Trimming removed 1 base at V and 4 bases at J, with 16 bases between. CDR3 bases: TGTGCCAGCAGCCAAGGGGCCCAGGGGAAATCCTATGGCTACACCTTC. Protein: CASSQGAQGKSYGYTF.

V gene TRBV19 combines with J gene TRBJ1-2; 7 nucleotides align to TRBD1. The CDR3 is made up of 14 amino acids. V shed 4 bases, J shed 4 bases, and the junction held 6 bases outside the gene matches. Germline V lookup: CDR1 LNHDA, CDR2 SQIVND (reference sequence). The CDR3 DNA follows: TGTGCCAGTAGTAGAGGGACAGATTTCTATGGCTACACCTTC. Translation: CASSRGTDFYGYTF.

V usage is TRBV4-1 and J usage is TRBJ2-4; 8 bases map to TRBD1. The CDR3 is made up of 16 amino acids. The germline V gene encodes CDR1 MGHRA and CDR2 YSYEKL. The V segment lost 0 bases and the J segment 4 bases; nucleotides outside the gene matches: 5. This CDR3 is CASSQELQGVKNIQYF. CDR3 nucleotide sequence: TGCGCCAGCAGCCAAGAATTACAGGGGGTAAAAAACATTCAGTACTTC.

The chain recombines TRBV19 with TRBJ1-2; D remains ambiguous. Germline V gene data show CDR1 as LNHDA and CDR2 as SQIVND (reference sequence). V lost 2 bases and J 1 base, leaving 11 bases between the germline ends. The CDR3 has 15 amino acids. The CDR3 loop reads CASSISVSNNYGYTF. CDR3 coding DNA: TGTGCCAGTAGTATATCGGTCAGCAATAACTATGGCTACACCTTC.

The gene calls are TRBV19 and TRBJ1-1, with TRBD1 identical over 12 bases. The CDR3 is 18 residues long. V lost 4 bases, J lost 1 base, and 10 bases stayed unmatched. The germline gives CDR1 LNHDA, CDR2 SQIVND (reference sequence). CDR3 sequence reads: CASSTRDRGRLGNTEAFF. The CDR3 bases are TGTGCCAGTAGTACGCGGGACAGGGGGCGATTGGGGAACACTGAAGCTTTCTTT. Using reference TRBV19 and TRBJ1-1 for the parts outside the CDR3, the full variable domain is DGGITQSPKYLFRKEGQNVTLSCEQNLNHDAMYWYRQDPGQGLRLIYYSQIVNDFQKGDIAEGYSVSREKKESFPLTVTSAQKNPTAFYLCASSTRDRGRLGNTEAFFGQGTRLTVV.

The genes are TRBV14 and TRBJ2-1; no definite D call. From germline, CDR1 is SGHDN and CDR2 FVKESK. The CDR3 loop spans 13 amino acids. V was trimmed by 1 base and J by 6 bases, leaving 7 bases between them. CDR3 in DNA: TGTGCCAGCAGCCAAGGTTCGGCCAATGAGCAGTTCTTC. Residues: CASSQGSANEQFF.

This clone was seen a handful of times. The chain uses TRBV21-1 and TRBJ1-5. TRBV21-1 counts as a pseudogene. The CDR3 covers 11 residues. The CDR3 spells CASSNGQPQHF. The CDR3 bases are TGTGCCAGCAGCAATGGACAGCCCCAGCATTTT.

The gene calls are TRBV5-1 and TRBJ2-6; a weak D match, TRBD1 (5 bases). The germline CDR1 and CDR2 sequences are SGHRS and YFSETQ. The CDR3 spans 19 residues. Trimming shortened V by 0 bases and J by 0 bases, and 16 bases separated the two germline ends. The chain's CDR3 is CASSLDIVTAISGANVLTF. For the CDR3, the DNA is TGCGCCAGCAGCTTGGATATAGTGACAGCCATCTCTGGGGCCAACGTCCTGACTTTC.